This TCR beta chain stems from a study of lymphopenia after photon versus proton radiotherapy. The data were produced by immunoSEQ multiplex PCR, yet TCRdb's version contains in-frame clones alone and is incomplete. The repertoire has approximately 47,000 clones, 65% to 90% of them found once; the top ten carry approximately 2%. The V gene's germline CDR1 is GTSNPN and CDR2 SVGIG (reference sequence). The CDR3 covers 14 residues. Deletions cut 6 bases from V and 2 bases from J, with 16 bases between. This rearrangement joins TRBV30 to TRBJ1-2; D is unclear. The sequence derives from a man in his forties with gastric cancer. The sequenced sample was peripheral blood, obtained from a patient treated with photon-based radiotherapy. The CDR3 region is CACPGGRDNYGYTF. Here the CDR3 DNA reads TGTGCCTGCCCGGGTGGGCGAGACAACTATGGCTACACCTTC.